Listed below are T cell receptor beta chains from one sample, sequenced in a study of T cell repertoires in cytomegalovirus infection. TCRdb reprocessed the reads with MiXCR, giving one entry per CDR3 protein. Of more than 45,000 distinct CDR3 sequences listed, around 20% were seen once; the top ten hold 64%. No cognate antigen is known for these TCRs. The source was CD8+ T cells from cultured PBMCs, collected from culture after CMV antigen stimulation. Every receptor here comes from a human donor in good health (CMV status not recorded). Some clones in this sample may be carry-over from other donors' samples. Both conserved end residues are part of each CDR3. A D gene is named only where the DNA matches it firmly. Rows may omit the clone size; those that give it use once, few, many or a size class.

clone_size: few; d_call: TRBD1; v_call: TRBV7-6; j_call: TRBJ2-5; cdr3_nt: TGTGCCAGCAGCCCGGGGGACAGGGGATACCAAGAGACCCAGTACTTC; cdr3_aa: CASSPGDRGYQETQYF
clone_size: NA; d_call: NA; v_call: TRBV4-1; j_call: TRBJ1-4; cdr3_nt: TGCGCCAGCAGCCAAGCTTTGGGCAGGGTTGATGAAAAACTGTTTTTT; cdr3_aa: CASSQALGRVDEKLFF
clone_size: many; d_call: TRBD1; v_call: TRBV11-1; j_call: TRBJ2-1; cdr3_nt: TGTGCCAGCAGCCCAAGAGGGACAGGGTTACGGGAGCAGTTCTTC; cdr3_aa: CASSPRGTGLREQFF
clone_size: NA; d_call: NA; v_call: TRBV7-9; j_call: TRBJ2-7; cdr3_nt: TGTGCCAGCAGCTTAGCGCTCAGGGGGGCTGACTTC; cdr3_aa: CASSLALRGADF
clone_size: few; d_call: NA; v_call: TRBV27; j_call: TRBJ1-5; cdr3_nt: TGTGCCAGCAGTTTATCTGGCAGTCTCGATCAGCCCCAGCATTTT; cdr3_aa: CASSLSGSLDQPQHF
clone_size: NA; d_call: NA; v_call: TRBV6-2/TRBV6-3; j_call: TRBJ2-7; cdr3_nt: TGTGCCAGCAGTTACTCGTGGGCAGACTCTAGCTCCTACGAGCAGTACTTC; cdr3_aa: CASSYSWADSSSYEQYF
clone_size: few; d_call: NA; v_call: TRBV10-3; j_call: TRBJ1-2; cdr3_nt: TGTGCCACCAGGGCGGCCTATGGCTACACCTTC; cdr3_aa: CATRAAYGYTF
clone_size: few; d_call: TRBD2; v_call: TRBV19; j_call: TRBJ2-1; cdr3_nt: TGTGCCAGTAGTTCCGGACTAGCGGGCTTAAATGAGCAGTTCTTC; cdr3_aa: CASSSGLAGLNEQFF
clone_size: few; d_call: NA; v_call: TRBV7-8; j_call: TRBJ2-7; cdr3_nt: TGTGCCAGCAGCAGCGGGACAGGAGCCTACGAGCAGTACTTC; cdr3_aa: CASSSGTGAYEQYF
clone_size: NA; d_call: TRBD1; v_call: TRBV6-2/TRBV6-3; j_call: TRBJ2-1; cdr3_nt: TGTGCCAGCAGTTACTCGAGGAAGGGGGCATGGACCTACAATGAGCAGTTCTTC; cdr3_aa: CASSYSRKGAWTYNEQFF
clone_size: few; d_call: NA; v_call: TRBV12-3/TRBV12-4; j_call: TRBJ1-2; cdr3_nt: TGTGCCATTCAGGTCGGGGGCCATGGCTACACCTTC; cdr3_aa: CAIQVGGHGYTF
clone_size: few; d_call: NA; v_call: TRBV6-1; j_call: TRBJ1-2; cdr3_nt: TGTGCCAGCGGGGTGAACGGCGGGACTGCTAGGTCTAGCACCTTC; cdr3_aa: CASGVNGGTARSSTF
clone_size: NA; d_call: NA; v_call: TRBV25-1; j_call: TRBJ1-1; cdr3_nt: TGTGCCAGCAGTGATTTAAGACTGAACACTGAAGCTTTCTTT; cdr3_aa: CASSDLRLNTEAFF
clone_size: NA; d_call: TRBD2; v_call: TRBV29-1; j_call: TRBJ2-1; cdr3_nt: TGCAGCGTTGAAGGGGGACTAGCGCTTTCCCCCAATGAGCAGTTCTTC; cdr3_aa: CSVEGGLALSPNEQFF
clone_size: NA; d_call: NA; v_call: TRBV20-1; j_call: TRBJ1-2; cdr3_nt: TGCAGTGCTAGAGTCGGCTACACCTTC; cdr3_aa: CSARVGYTF
clone_size: NA; d_call: NA; v_call: TRBV20-1; j_call: TRBJ1-2; cdr3_nt: TGCAGTGCTAGAGATGTACCCCGCGACCCTGGCTACACCTTC; cdr3_aa: CSARDVPRDPGYTF
clone_size: few; d_call: NA; v_call: TRBV6-2/TRBV6-3; j_call: TRBJ1-1; cdr3_nt: TGTGCCAGCAGTTACTCGTTAGACGGGAACACTGAAGCTTTCTTT; cdr3_aa: CASSYSLDGNTEAFF
clone_size: NA; d_call: TRBD1; v_call: TRBV27; j_call: TRBJ1-2; cdr3_nt: TGTGCCAGCAGTTCCGCCCCAACAGGGGGCTATGGCTACACCTTC; cdr3_aa: CASSSAPTGGYGYTF
clone_size: NA; d_call: NA; v_call: TRBV7-2; j_call: TRBJ1-2; cdr3_nt: TGTGCCAGCAGCTTGCGGTTCACTGGGGACTATGGCTACACCTTC; cdr3_aa: CASSLRFTGDYGYTF
clone_size: NA; d_call: NA; v_call: TRBV7-9; j_call: TRBJ1-1; cdr3_nt: TGTGCCAGCAGCCCATCGGGAATCGGCACTGAAGCTTTCTTT; cdr3_aa: CASSPSGIGTEAFF
clone_size: few; d_call: NA; v_call: TRBV11-2; j_call: TRBJ2-3; cdr3_nt: TGTGCCAGCAGCTTAGTAGGCCTCACAGATACGCAGTATTTT; cdr3_aa: CASSLVGLTDTQYF
clone_size: NA; d_call: NA; v_call: TRBV28; j_call: TRBJ2-3; cdr3_nt: TGTGCCAGCAGTTTAGGGGGCTCAAACACAGATACGCAGTATTTT; cdr3_aa: CASSLGGSNTDTQYF
clone_size: few; d_call: TRBD1; v_call: TRBV10-3; j_call: TRBJ1-5; cdr3_nt: TGTGCCATCAGTGAGCCAGCTTCCGGGACAGGGCGAGGTCAGCCCCAGCATTTT; cdr3_aa: CAISEPASGTGRGQPQHF
clone_size: few; d_call: NA; v_call: TRBV20-1; j_call: TRBJ2-7; cdr3_nt: TGCAGTGCCACCCGCCCTCCAGGTTACGAGCAGTACTTC; cdr3_aa: CSATRPPGYEQYF
clone_size: NA; d_call: NA; v_call: TRBV6-1; j_call: TRBJ2-7; cdr3_nt: TGTGCCAGCAGTTCAGGACACCTTTCCTACGAGCAGTACTTC; cdr3_aa: CASSSGHLSYEQYF
clone_size: few; d_call: TRBD2; v_call: TRBV6-1; j_call: TRBJ2-1; cdr3_nt: TGTGCCAGCAGTTACGACGCGGGAGGCCACAATGAGCAGTTCTTC; cdr3_aa: CASSYDAGGHNEQFF
clone_size: few; d_call: NA; v_call: TRBV6-1; j_call: TRBJ2-7; cdr3_nt: TGTGCCAGCAGTGAATATTTTGAGGGGGACGAGCAGTACTTC; cdr3_aa: CASSEYFEGDEQYF
clone_size: NA; d_call: NA; v_call: TRBV5-5; j_call: TRBJ2-1; cdr3_nt: TGTGCCAGCACCTTGCTGCTTTACAATGAGCAGTTCTTC; cdr3_aa: CASTLLLYNEQFF
clone_size: few; d_call: NA; v_call: TRBV7-2; j_call: TRBJ2-7; cdr3_nt: TGTGCCAGCAGCTTAGCCTCCTTCGGAGCCTACGAGCAGTACTTC; cdr3_aa: CASSLASFGAYEQYF
clone_size: once; d_call: NA; v_call: TRBV6-5; j_call: TRBJ2-5; cdr3_nt: TGTGCCAGCAGTTACTCGGGGCTCCCAGGGACCCAGTACTTC; cdr3_aa: CASSYSGLPGTQYF
clone_size: few; d_call: NA; v_call: TRBV6-8; j_call: TRBJ1-6; cdr3_nt: TGTGCCAGCAGTTACGGCGACAATGATTCACCCCTCCACTTT; cdr3_aa: CASSYGDNDSPLHF
clone_size: many; d_call: TRBD2; v_call: TRBV7-2; j_call: TRBJ2-1; cdr3_nt: TGTGCCAGCAGCCGACTAGCGGGAGGGGACAATGAGCAGTTCTTC; cdr3_aa: CASSRLAGGDNEQFF
clone_size: NA; d_call: NA; v_call: TRBV9; j_call: TRBJ2-6; cdr3_nt: TGTGCCAGCAGTTCCCGGACAGACGGGGCCAACGTCCTGACTTTC; cdr3_aa: CASSSRTDGANVLTF
clone_size: many; d_call: TRBD2; v_call: TRBV12-3/TRBV12-4; j_call: TRBJ2-6; cdr3_nt: TGTGCCAGCAGGGCCCTAGCGGGGGGGCCCCGCTCTGGGGCCAACGTCCTGACTTTC; cdr3_aa: CASRALAGGPRSGANVLTF
clone_size: NA; d_call: TRBD2; v_call: TRBV7-8; j_call: TRBJ2-1; cdr3_nt: TGTGCCAGCAGCAGAGAGACTAGCGGGAGTAAGGGGGACAATGAGCAGTTCTTC; cdr3_aa: CASSRETSGSKGDNEQFF
clone_size: few; d_call: NA; v_call: TRBV10-3; j_call: TRBJ2-7; cdr3_nt: TGTGCCATCAGTGAGAGGAGGGACTCTAACTACGAGCAGTACTTC; cdr3_aa: CAISERRDSNYEQYF
clone_size: NA; d_call: NA; v_call: TRBV7-9; j_call: TRBJ2-7; cdr3_nt: TGTGCCAGCAGCGAGGGGGACTCCTCCTCCTACGAGCAGTACTTC; cdr3_aa: CASSEGDSSSYEQYF
clone_size: NA; d_call: NA; v_call: TRBV7-9; j_call: TRBJ1-1; cdr3_nt: TGTGCCAGCAGCTTAGGACAGCACCCGGAAGCTTTCTTT; cdr3_aa: CASSLGQHPEAFF
clone_size: NA; d_call: NA; v_call: TRBV11-2; j_call: TRBJ2-7; cdr3_nt: TGTGCCAGCAGCCTCATCAGCGGACTGCCCCACGAGCAGTACTTC; cdr3_aa: CASSLISGLPHEQYF
clone_size: NA; d_call: NA; v_call: TRBV7-2; j_call: TRBJ2-7; cdr3_nt: TGTGCCAGCAGCTTAGCCGGGCTAGCGAGTTTGTCTGGGCAGTACTTC; cdr3_aa: CASSLAGLASLSGQYF
clone_size: few; d_call: TRBD2; v_call: TRBV6-2/TRBV6-3; j_call: TRBJ2-1; cdr3_nt: TGTGCCAGCAGTTACGGGACTAGCGGGGGCGATGAGCAGTTCTTC; cdr3_aa: CASSYGTSGGDEQFF
clone_size: few; d_call: TRBD1; v_call: TRBV7-6; j_call: TRBJ2-1; cdr3_nt: TGTGCCAGCAGCATTCCTCCGGGGAGACAGGGGAATGAGCAGTTCTTC; cdr3_aa: CASSIPPGRQGNEQFF
clone_size: few; d_call: NA; v_call: TRBV27; j_call: TRBJ2-3; cdr3_nt: TGTGCCAGCAGTTTAATTCGAGGAGAAGCAGATACGCAGTATTTT; cdr3_aa: CASSLIRGEADTQYF
clone_size: few; d_call: TRBD1; v_call: TRBV4-2; j_call: TRBJ2-1; cdr3_nt: TGTGCCAGCAGCCAAACCCCGGGACAGGGTTATCTTGAGCAGTTCTTC; cdr3_aa: CASSQTPGQGYLEQFF
clone_size: few; d_call: NA; v_call: TRBV7-6; j_call: TRBJ1-1; cdr3_nt: TGTGCCAGCAGCCTAGCTGAAGCTTTCTTT; cdr3_aa: CASSLAEAFF
clone_size: NA; d_call: NA; v_call: TRBV6-4; j_call: TRBJ1-5; cdr3_nt: TGTGCCAGCAGTGTGGGGATTAATCAGCCCCAGCATTTT; cdr3_aa: CASSVGINQPQHF
clone_size: NA; d_call: TRBD2; v_call: TRBV28; j_call: TRBJ2-7; cdr3_nt: TGTGCCAGCAGTTACCCACCACTAGCGCGCTACGAGCAGTACTTC; cdr3_aa: CASSYPPLARYEQYF
clone_size: few; d_call: NA; v_call: TRBV7-8; j_call: TRBJ1-5; cdr3_nt: TGTGCCAGCAGCTTAGCGGGGTGGGGCCAGCCCCAGCATTTT; cdr3_aa: CASSLAGWGQPQHF
clone_size: few; d_call: NA; v_call: TRBV27; j_call: TRBJ1-1; cdr3_nt: TGTGCCAGCCGTCCGCGGGGCGTGGGCACTGAAGCTTTCTTT; cdr3_aa: CASRPRGVGTEAFF
clone_size: NA; d_call: NA; v_call: TRBV28; j_call: TRBJ2-7; cdr3_nt: TGTGCCAGCAGTTTCAAGGGTAGAGGGTCCTACGAGCAGTACTTC; cdr3_aa: CASSFKGRGSYEQYF
clone_size: NA; d_call: TRBD2; v_call: TRBV6-2/TRBV6-3; j_call: TRBJ2-1; cdr3_nt: TGTGCCAGCACGTTATACGGGAGGAGGGATGAGCAGTTCTTC; cdr3_aa: CASTLYGRRDEQFF
clone_size: NA; d_call: NA; v_call: TRBV7-9; j_call: TRBJ2-7; cdr3_nt: TGTGCCAGCAGCCCTGCGGGCAGTTTGGGGGAGCAGTACTTC; cdr3_aa: CASSPAGSLGEQYF
clone_size: many; d_call: NA; v_call: TRBV5-1; j_call: TRBJ2-1; cdr3_nt: TGCGCCAGCAGCCTGAGCAATCAGCAGTTCTTC; cdr3_aa: CASSLSNQQFF
clone_size: NA; d_call: NA; v_call: TRBV11-3; j_call: TRBJ2-1; cdr3_nt: TGTGCCAGCAGCTCCCTATTGCGGGGTGAGCAGTTCTTC; cdr3_aa: CASSSLLRGEQFF
clone_size: few; d_call: NA; v_call: TRBV7-6; j_call: TRBJ2-1; cdr3_nt: TGTGCCAGCAGCTCGACCATCAATGAGCAGTTCTTC; cdr3_aa: CASSSTINEQFF
clone_size: few; d_call: NA; v_call: TRBV7-9; j_call: TRBJ1-1; cdr3_nt: TGTGCCAGCAGCTTCACCAGGGGTAGCACTGAAGCTTTCTTT; cdr3_aa: CASSFTRGSTEAFF
clone_size: NA; d_call: NA; v_call: TRBV25-1; j_call: TRBJ1-1; cdr3_nt: TGTGCCAGCAGGGACAGTTTCAACACTGAAGCTTTCTTT; cdr3_aa: CASRDSFNTEAFF